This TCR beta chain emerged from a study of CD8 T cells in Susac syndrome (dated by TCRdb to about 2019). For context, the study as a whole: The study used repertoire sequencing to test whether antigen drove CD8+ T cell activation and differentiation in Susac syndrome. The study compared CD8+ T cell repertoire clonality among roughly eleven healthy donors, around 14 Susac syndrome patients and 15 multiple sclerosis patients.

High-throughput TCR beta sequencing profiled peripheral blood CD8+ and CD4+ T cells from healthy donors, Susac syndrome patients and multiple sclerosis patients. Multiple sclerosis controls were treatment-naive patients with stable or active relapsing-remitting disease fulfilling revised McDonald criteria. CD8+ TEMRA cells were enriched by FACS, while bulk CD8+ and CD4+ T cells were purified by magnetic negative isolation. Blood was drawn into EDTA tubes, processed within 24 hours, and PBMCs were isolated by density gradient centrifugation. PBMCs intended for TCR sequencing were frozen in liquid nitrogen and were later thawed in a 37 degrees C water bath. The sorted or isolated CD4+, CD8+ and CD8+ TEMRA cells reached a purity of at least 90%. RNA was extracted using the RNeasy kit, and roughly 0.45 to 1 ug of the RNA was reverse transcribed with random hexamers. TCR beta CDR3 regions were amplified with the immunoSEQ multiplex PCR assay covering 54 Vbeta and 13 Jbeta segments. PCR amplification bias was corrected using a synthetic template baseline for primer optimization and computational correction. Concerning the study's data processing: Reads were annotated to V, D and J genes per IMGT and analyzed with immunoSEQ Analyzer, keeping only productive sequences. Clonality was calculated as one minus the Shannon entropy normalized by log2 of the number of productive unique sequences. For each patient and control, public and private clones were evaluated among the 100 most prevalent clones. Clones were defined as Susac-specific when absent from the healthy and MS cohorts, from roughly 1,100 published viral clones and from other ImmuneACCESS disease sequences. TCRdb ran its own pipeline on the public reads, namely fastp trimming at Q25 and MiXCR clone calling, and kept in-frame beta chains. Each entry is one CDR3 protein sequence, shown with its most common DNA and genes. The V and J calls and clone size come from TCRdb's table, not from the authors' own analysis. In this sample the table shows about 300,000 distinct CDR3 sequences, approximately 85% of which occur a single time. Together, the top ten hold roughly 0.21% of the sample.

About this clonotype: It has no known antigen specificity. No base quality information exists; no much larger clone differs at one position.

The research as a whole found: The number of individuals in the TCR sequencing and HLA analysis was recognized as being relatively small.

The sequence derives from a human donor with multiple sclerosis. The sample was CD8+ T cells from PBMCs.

The nucleotide sequence is TGTGCCTGGAGTAGGAGGGACCTTAATCAGCCCCAGCATTTT. It translates to CAWSRRDLNQPQHF. The sequence links TRBV30 to TRBJ1-5; a tentative D call is TRBD1 (5 bases match). Looking up the germline V gene (reference sequence) yields CDR1 GTSNPN and CDR2 SVGIG. The CDR3 sequence holds 14 residues, the cysteine and phenylalanine included. Only the CDR3 DNA stays, 42 bases, in frame from base 1. V gives up 2 bases and J gives up 4 bases, and the segment between their germline ends measures 12 bases.